This T cell receptor beta chain derives from a study of cytomegalovirus exposure and HLA in healthy donors. The table came from immunoSEQ multiplex PCR; TCRdb's copy has only in-frame clones and leaves some out. Here the sample spans some 120,000 clones, about 94% being singletons. Overall study results and limits: In vitro data verified a few CMV-associated chains as specific for CMV antigens. Reports credit the classifier with highly specific, highly sensitive diagnosis of cytomegalovirus status. Across donors, most TCRs were seen rarely, yet some public ones were widespread. Cytomegalovirus association was assigned to under 200 TCR beta chains.

Comments on this clone: The antigen remains undetermined.

The CDR3 has 15 amino acids. Trimming removed 0 bases from V and 5 bases from J; junction bases left unmatched: 8. The germline V gene has CDR1 SGHRS and CDR2 YFSETQ. Source material: PBMCs. This sequence originates from a woman aged 18-29 years in good health and CMV-seronegative. The V gene is TRBV5-1, the J gene TRBJ2-7; 7 bases fit TRBD2. The CDR3 bases are TGCGCCAGCAGCTTGGGGGGAGGGCCTCTCCACGAGCAGTACTTC. Translation: CASSLGGGPLHEQYF.